The 23 T cell receptor beta chains in this list originate from one sample, sequenced in a study of identical twins. TCRdb independently ran MiXCR on the 5' RACE reads; one entry per CDR3 protein. This table holds around 670,000 distinct CDR3 sequences, 6.1% found once. What was sequenced was naive T cells sorted from blood. These receptor sequences come from a man aged 18 to 30 in good health.

This clonotype was observed many times. The chain has TRBV24-1 and TRBJ2-5, with D unresolved. Germline V CDR1 and CDR2: KGHDR, SFDVKD. The CDR3 totals 12 residues. With 2 bases removed from V and 6 bases from J, the gap between germline ends came to 6 bases. The CDR3 here is CATSDYKKTQYF. For the CDR3, the DNA is TGTGCCACCAGTGATTATAAAAAGACCCAGTACTTC.

The chain employs TRBV6-1 and TRBJ2-3; 8 bases line up with TRBD2. Germline V gene lookup returns CDR1 MNHNS and CDR2 SASEGT. Germline trimming cut 9 bases from V and 4 bases from J; bases unmatched to any gene: 6. The CDR3 runs 13 residues. The CDR3 region has the DNA TGTGCCAGTCCGGGGGGGAACCCAGATACGCAGTATTTT. Amino acid sequence: CASPGGNPDTQYF.

The chain couples TRBV7-2 to TRBJ2-5; weak D call: TRBD1 (5 bases). CDR3 length: 15 residues. V was clipped by 1 base and J by 7 bases, with 16 bases between them. CDR1 and CDR2 from the germline V gene are SGHTA and FQGNSA. The DNA for the CDR3 is TGTGCCAGCAGCTTAGGTCGTGCAGGGCAGGGGACCCAGTACTTC. Protein: CASSLGRAGQGTQYF.

J is TRBJ2-3 and V is TRBV4-2; 12 nucleotides match TRBD2. CDR3 length equals 18 residues. The V segment lost 0 bases and the J segment 0 bases; nucleotides outside the gene matches: 4. Germline-derived CDR1 and CDR2 are LGHNA and YNFKEQ. In nucleotides, the CDR3 is TGTGCCAGCAGCCAAGAGCTAGCGGGAGGGCATAGCACAGATACGCAGTATTTT. Protein: CASSQELAGGHSTDTQYF.

This clonotype occurred many times. V and J are TRBV4-2 and TRBJ2-1; 11 nucleotides match TRBD2. The CDR3 contains 18 residues. The ends lost 4 bases at V and 3 bases at J; junction bases unmatched: 11. Germline V lookup: CDR1 LGHNA, CDR2 YNFKEQ. The CDR3 nucleotides read TGTGCCAGCAGCCGAAAAAGCGCGGGGACTAGCGGCTACAATGAGCAGTTCTTC. Translated, it gives CASSRKSAGTSGYNEQFF.

In this sample, this clonotype turned up many times. The rearrangement links TRBV12-3 or TRBV12-4 to TRBJ2-3, with D perhaps matching TRBD2 (5 bases). The ends were cut back, 8 bases at V and 4 bases at J, with 16 bases in the middle. The CDR3 runs to 14 residues. The chain's CDR3 is CASCRLGSADTQYF. CDR3 bases: TGTGCCAGCTGTAGGCTGGGTAGCGCAGATACGCAGTATTTT.

Only a few counts were recorded for this clonotype. The V call is TRBV20-1, the J call TRBJ2-1; TRBD2 agrees at 11 bases. V trimming: 0 bases; J trimming: 6 bases; junction bases outside the gene matches: 7. The CDR3 runs 16 residues. CDR1 DFQATT and CDR2 SNEGSKA come from the germline V gene (reference sequence). The CDR3 sequence: CSARDPSGRPINEQFF. CDR3 in DNA: TGCAGTGCTAGAGATCCTAGCGGGAGGCCAATCAATGAGCAGTTCTTC.

The genes are TRBV18 and TRBJ1-1, with D perhaps matching TRBD1 (5 bases). The CDR3 spans 15 residues. The V gene lost 2 bases and the J gene lost 7 bases, with 17 bases spanning the gap. In germline, CDR1 is KGHSH, CDR2 LQKENI. The DNA for the CDR3 is TGTGCCAGCTCACCAAAGGGATGGGGCTACGATGAAGCTTTCTTT. This gives the protein CASSPKGWGYDEAFF.

This clonotype has a count of ten or more. The chain has TRBV29-1 and TRBJ2-1, with TRBD2 identical over 7 bases. The CDR3 has 15 amino acids. Per the germline V gene, CDR1 is SQVTM and CDR2 is ANQGSEA. Germline trimming cut 3 bases from V and 1 base from J; bases unmatched to any gene: 6. CDR3 region: CSVEAGALSYNEQFF. In DNA, the CDR3 is TGCAGCGTTGAGGCGGGAGCCCTTTCCTACAATGAGCAGTTCTTC.

This clonotype was picked up a small number of times. J is TRBJ2-5 and V is TRBV12-3 or TRBV12-4; 8 bases are a match to TRBD2. The ends lost 8 bases at V and 3 bases at J; junction bases unmatched: 8. This CDR3 has 14 amino acids. The CDR3 bases are TGTGCCAGCTCGACCTTTAGCGGGAAAGAGACCCAGTACTTC. Translating gives CASSTFSGKETQYF.

This clonotype was counted many times. This chain connects TRBV5-1 to TRBJ2-2; D perhaps matches TRBD2 (5 bases). The germline V gene has CDR1 SGHRS and CDR2 YFSETQ. CDR3 size: 15 residues. The V end was cut by 4 bases, the J end by 6 bases, with 16 bases between. As DNA, the CDR3 is TGCGCCAGCAGCCCTGACCGGGAACTGGCCGGGGAGCTGTTTTTT. Its protein product is CASSPDRELAGELFF.

V is TRBV15 and J is TRBJ2-7, with D possibly matching TRBD1 (6 bases). There are 18 residues in the CDR3. Looked up from germline, CDR1 is LNHNV and CDR2 is YYDKDF (reference sequence). The V end lost 3 bases, the J end lost 6 bases, and 27 bases lay between the germline ends. CDR3 sequence: CATSRWVQGRNAGREQYV. CDR3 in DNA: TGTGCCACCAGCAGGTGGGTCCAGGGGAGAAACGCGGGTCGCGAGCAGTACGTC.

In its sample, this clonotype was seen many times. The chain couples TRBV11-2 to TRBJ2-7, with 7 bases matching TRBD2. With V trimmed by 0 bases and J by 3 bases, 5 bases remained unmatched. Looked up from germline, CDR1 is SGHAT and CDR2 is FQNNGV. CDR3 length: 15 amino acids. As DNA, the CDR3 is TGTGCCAGCAGCTTAGAAGCGGGATTCCTCTACGAGCAGTACGTC. It translates to CASSLEAGFLYEQYV.

This clonotype was picked up a small number of times. The chain combines TRBV6-6 with TRBJ2-1; D perhaps matches TRBD2 (5 bases). V shed 6 bases and J shed 2 bases, with 8 bases lying between them. Germline V CDR1 and CDR2: MNHNY, SVGAGI (reference sequence). The CDR3 runs 13 residues. The DNA for the CDR3 is TGTGCCAGCAGATCCGGGACCTACAATGAGCAGTTCTTC. Its protein is CASRSGTYNEQFF.

This clonotype was counted between two and nine times. The chain employs TRBV5-1 and TRBJ2-5; D unclear. From germline, CDR1 is SGHRS and CDR2 YFSETQ. V was clipped by 2 bases and J by 0 bases, with 14 bases between them. The CDR3 is 16 residues long. CDR3 DNA sequence: TGCGCCAGCAGCTTTACTGGGGAAATGTACCAAGAGACCCAGTACTTC. Translation gives CASSFTGEMYQETQYF.

This clonotype was counted ten times or more. J is TRBJ2-3 and V is TRBV10-1, with D uncertain. Between the trimmed V and J ends, which lost 0 bases and 2 bases, there was a span of 6 bases. The CDR3 runs 14 residues. The germline gives CDR1 WNHNN, CDR2 SYGVQD (reference sequence). CDR3 sequence: CASSESVVTDTQYF. CDR3 in DNA: TGCGCCAGCAGTGAGTCGGTCGTCACAGATACGCAGTATTTT.

This clonotype was observed many times. The chain employs TRBV6-1 and TRBJ2-2; 10 bases are shared with TRBD2. V lost 4 bases and J lost 0; bases outside the gene matches: 5. The CDR3 is 17 amino acids. Germline loops: CDR1 MNHNS, CDR2 SASEGT. This CDR3 is CASSVLAGAPNTGELFF. CDR3 nucleotides: TGTGCCAGCAGTGTCCTAGCGGGAGCCCCGAACACCGGGGAGCTGTTTTTT.

The chain uses TRBV5-1 and TRBJ2-5; TRBD1 or TRBD2 may be the D gene (5 bases each). The CDR3 extends over 14 amino acids. Per the germline V gene, CDR1 is SGHRS and CDR2 is YFSETQ. V lost 0 bases and J lost 5, with 11 bases in between. CDR3 sequence (DNA): TGCGCCAGCAGCTTGGGGGGCCCGGGGGAGACCCAGTACTTC. Its protein is CASSLGGPGETQYF.

The chain is built from TRBV5-1 and TRBJ2-7; 7 bases map to TRBD1. CDR1 and CDR2 (germline): SGHRS, YFSETQ. The V and J ends lost 5 bases and 5 bases, in that order; junction bases with no gene match: 4. There are 12 residues in the CDR3. The CDR3 loop reads CASRGDSHEQYV. As DNA, the CDR3 is TGCGCCAGCAGGGGGGACAGCCACGAGCAGTACGTC.

In its sample, this clonotype was seen many times. V and J are TRBV12-3 or TRBV12-4 and TRBJ2-7; either TRBD1 or TRBD2 may supply D (5 bases each). CDR3 length: 14 residues. The V gene lost 4 bases and the J gene lost 3 bases, with 13 bases spanning the gap. CDR3 region: CASSSGPSFYEQYF. CDR3 bases: TGTGCCAGCAGTTCGGGACCTTCTTTCTACGAGCAGTACTTC.

This clonotype has a handful of counts. The genes are TRBV20-1 and TRBJ2-7, with a weak D call TRBD2 (6 bases). In germline, CDR1 is DFQATT, CDR2 SNEGSKA (reference sequence). Trimming shortened V by 6 bases and J by 2 bases, and 17 bases separated the two germline ends. The CDR3 extends over 14 amino acids. The CDR3 loop is CSATSRDFPYEQYV. Here the CDR3 DNA reads TGCAGTGCCACATCCCGGGACTTTCCCTACGAGCAGTACGTC.

This clonotype was observed many times. This chain connects TRBV4-3 to TRBJ1-6; perhaps TRBD1 as D (5 bases). This CDR3 comprises 15 residues. Germline loops: CDR1 LGHNA, CDR2 YSLEER. The germline V and J ends were trimmed by 0 bases and 6 bases, with 9 bases remaining between them. The DNA of the CDR3 is TGCGCCAGCAGCCAAGACTCAGGGTCTAATTCACCCCTCCACTTT. It specifies CASSQDSGSNSPLHF.

This clonotype was counted many times. The gene calls are TRBV10-3 and TRBJ2-7; 7 bases are shared with TRBD1. The V segment lost 2 bases and the J segment 4 bases; nucleotides outside the gene matches: 5. Germline-derived CDR1 and CDR2 are ENHRY and SYGVKD. The CDR3 contains 14 residues. The CDR3 sequence is CAISEKGQPYEQYV. The CDR3, as DNA: TGTGCCATCAGTGAGAAGGGACAGCCATACGAGCAGTACGTC.